This is a list of T cell receptor beta chains from one sample in a study of T cell responses to AZD1222 COVID-19 vaccine. Assay: immunoSEQ multiplex PCR; the TCRdb copy retains only in-frame clones and omits some. The top ten hold around 0.58% of the sample, which has approximately 300,000 clones, approximately 94% seen once. Source: peripheral blood, taken 28 days after the second AZD1222 dose. Receptor source: an adult who received the AZD1222 COVID-19 vaccine. The CDR3 runs from the conserved cysteine through the conserved F or W. The D gene is left open where the match is weak. A row's size may be missing; if present it is once, few, many or a size class.

d_call: TRBD1; clone_size: NA; cdr3_length: 14; j_call: TRBJ1-4; v_call: TRBV28; cdr3_nt: TGTGCCAGCAGATACCGCAGGGGGCGGAAAAAACTGTTTTTT; cdr3_aa: CASRYRRGRKKLFF
d_call: NA; clone_size: NA; cdr3_length: 11; j_call: TRBJ1-1; v_call: TRBV11-2; cdr3_nt: TGTGCCAGCGCAAAGTGGACTGAAGCTTTCTTT; cdr3_aa: CASAKWTEAFF
d_call: TRBD1; clone_size: NA; cdr3_length: 15; j_call: TRBJ2-7; v_call: TRBV28; cdr3_nt: TGTGCCAGCAGGGGCGGGGGACAGGGGGCAGGGGAGCAGTACTTC; cdr3_aa: CASRGGGQGAGEQYF
d_call: NA; clone_size: NA; cdr3_length: 10; j_call: TRBJ2-7; v_call: TRBV21-1; cdr3_nt: TGTGCCAAATCCTCCGACGAGCAGTACTTC; cdr3_aa: CAKSSDEQYF
d_call: NA; clone_size: NA; cdr3_length: 15; j_call: TRBJ1-6; v_call: TRBV9; cdr3_nt: TGTGCCAGCAGCGTAGCCCCAGGCTACAATTCACCCCTCCACTTT; cdr3_aa: CASSVAPGYNSPLHF
d_call: NA; clone_size: NA; cdr3_length: 14; j_call: TRBJ1-1; v_call: TRBV5-1; cdr3_nt: TGCGCCAGCAGCTTGTCCCCGGGGTCGGCTGAAGCTTTCTTT; cdr3_aa: CASSLSPGSAEAFF
d_call: NA; clone_size: NA; cdr3_length: 14; j_call: TRBJ2-5; v_call: TRBV29-1; cdr3_nt: TGCAGCGTTGAAGGCGGTGTAGAAAGGGAGACCCAGTACTTC; cdr3_aa: CSVEGGVERETQYF
d_call: NA; clone_size: NA; cdr3_length: 15; j_call: TRBJ2-7; v_call: TRBV9; cdr3_nt: TGTGCCAGCAGCCCTTTGGGCTCCCACTCCTACGAGCAGTACTTC; cdr3_aa: CASSPLGSHSYEQYF
d_call: NA; clone_size: NA; cdr3_length: 13; j_call: TRBJ1-2; v_call: TRBV5-4; cdr3_nt: TGTGCCAGCAGCCCCTCCGGATTGGGGAGCTACACCTTC; cdr3_aa: CASSPSGLGSYTF
d_call: TRBD2; clone_size: NA; cdr3_length: 15; j_call: TRBJ2-1; v_call: TRBV11-2; cdr3_nt: TGTGCCAGCAGCCAGGGACTAGCGGCTTACAATGAGCAGTTCTTC; cdr3_aa: CASSQGLAAYNEQFF
d_call: TRBD2; clone_size: few; cdr3_length: 14; j_call: TRBJ2-2; v_call: TRBV11-3; cdr3_nt: TGTGCCAGCAGCTACCAGCGGGAGTCCGGGGAGCTGTTTTTT; cdr3_aa: CASSYQRESGELFF
d_call: NA; clone_size: NA; cdr3_length: 14; j_call: TRBJ1-4; v_call: TRBV27; cdr3_nt: TGTGCCAGCAGTCCCGACAATACTAATGAAAAACTGTTTTTT; cdr3_aa: CASSPDNTNEKLFF
d_call: NA; clone_size: few; cdr3_length: 14; j_call: TRBJ1-6; v_call: TRBV27; cdr3_nt: TGTGCCAGCAGTTTATCAGGGGCGAATTCACCCCTCCACTTT; cdr3_aa: CASSLSGANSPLHF
d_call: NA; clone_size: NA; cdr3_length: 12; j_call: TRBJ2-7; v_call: TRBV7-2; cdr3_nt: TGTGCCAGCAGTATATCGGGATACGAGCAGTACTTC; cdr3_aa: CASSISGYEQYF
d_call: TRBD1; clone_size: NA; cdr3_length: 15; j_call: TRBJ1-4; v_call: TRBV4-3; cdr3_nt: TGCGCCAGCAGCCAAGAGGGGACAGGGAATGAAAAACTGTTTTTT; cdr3_aa: CASSQEGTGNEKLFF
d_call: TRBD2; clone_size: NA; cdr3_length: 17; j_call: TRBJ2-5; v_call: TRBV5-1; cdr3_nt: TGCGCCAGCAGCTTGGATGAGCTGCGGGGGGCGGGAGAGACCCAGTACTTC; cdr3_aa: CASSLDELRGAGETQYF
d_call: NA; clone_size: NA; cdr3_length: 12; j_call: TRBJ2-5; v_call: TRBV27; cdr3_nt: TGTGCCAGCAGTATAGACGGAGAGACCCAGTACTTC; cdr3_aa: CASSIDGETQYF
d_call: TRBD1; clone_size: once; cdr3_length: 13; j_call: TRBJ1-5; v_call: TRBV28; cdr3_nt: TGTGCCAGCAGATGGGACAGTAATCAGCCCCAGCATTTT; cdr3_aa: CASRWDSNQPQHF
d_call: NA; clone_size: NA; cdr3_length: 14; j_call: TRBJ1-2; v_call: TRBV7-8; cdr3_nt: TGTGCCAGCAGCCGAGACACCCGTCGGTCTGGCTACACCTTC; cdr3_aa: CASSRDTRRSGYTF
d_call: TRBD1; clone_size: NA; cdr3_length: 18; j_call: TRBJ1-1; v_call: TRBV5-4; cdr3_nt: TGTGCCAGCAGCTTGTTGCCCCTGAGACAGGGAACGAACACTGAAGCTTTCTTT; cdr3_aa: CASSLLPLRQGTNTEAFF
d_call: TRBD2; clone_size: NA; cdr3_length: 15; j_call: TRBJ2-3; v_call: TRBV5-1; cdr3_nt: TGCGCCAGCAGTCCTGGACTAGCGGGAGCAGATACGCAGTATTTT; cdr3_aa: CASSPGLAGADTQYF
d_call: NA; clone_size: few; cdr3_length: 14; j_call: TRBJ1-5; v_call: TRBV5-6; cdr3_nt: TGTGCCAGCACCCCGGGCCTGGGCAATCAGCCCCAGCATTTT; cdr3_aa: CASTPGLGNQPQHF